This is a list of T cell receptor beta chains from one sample in a study of preoperative IRX-2 immunotherapy in early breast cancer. Method: immunoSEQ multiplex PCR; TCRdb's copy keeps in-frame clones and lacks some. This sample has about 6,000 clones; roughly 66% occur once, and the top ten carry approximately 11%. This specimen was tumor tissue, taken before IRX-2 immunotherapy. These receptors all come from a human donor with breast cancer. Both conserved end residues are trimmed from each CDR3. Each record gives: J gene, V gene, CDR3 protein.

TRBJ2-4	TRBV11-3	ASSRDRGAKNIQY
TRBJ2-1	TRBV6-4	ASTPEGLQPYNEQF
TRBJ2-1	TRBV18	ASSSWTSGNYNEQF
TRBJ1-2	TRBV6-8	ASAFRAGYGYT
TRBJ2-1	TRBV14	ASSQDRGPLGTLAYNEQF
TRBJ1-2	TRBV2	ASPDRGDGYT
TRBJ2-7	TRBV16	ASSPQGGTYEQY
TRBJ2-7	TRBV6-1	ASSEVGLPIYEQY
TRBJ2-3	TRBV8-2	ASSWTGVLRADTQY
TRBJ2-7	TRBV7-1	ASSDGVLYEQY
TRBJ2-7	TRBV18	ASSPPGLNEQY
TRBJ1-4	TRBV11-3	ASTGPGVTNEKLF
TRBJ1-5	TRBV19	ASSIDWSGYLQPQH
TRBJ2-1	TRBV11-3	ASSLDRLGRGNEQF
TRBJ1-3	TRBV11-3	ASSLGGTSGNTIY
TRBJ2-1	TRBV10-3	AISEALGLAGGNEQF
TRBJ1-4	TRBV6-4	ASSSRQVSNEKLF
TRBJ1-2	TRBV11-3	ASSPSRTTNYGYT
TRBJ2-1	TRBV19	ASSPPGGSYNEQF
TRBJ2-7	TRBV6-8	ASRRGPSYEQY
TRBJ2-5	TRBV15	ATSKDRSKGAETQY
TRBJ2-7	TRBV6-8	ASRPGTLGPYEQY
TRBJ1-1	TRBV19	ASSTGQGHPEAF
TRBJ2-1	TRBV10-1	ASSESPEDPPSSYNEQF
TRBJ2-1	TRBV28	ASRVLLMGVQDEQF
TRBJ2-2	TRBV23-1	ASSSSQDTGELF
TRBJ2-6	TRBV8-2	GMGATQSRANVLT
TRBJ2-4	TRBV28	ASSLYRNKNIQY
TRBJ2-7	TRBV2	ASSEARLADYEQY
TRBJ2-5	TRBV6-8	ASSYPTGQGAGWQETQY
TRBJ2-5	TRBV5-1	ASSNSLRQETQY
TRBJ2-1	TRBV25-1	ASSDLSGDLYNEQF
TRBJ1-2	TRBV19	ASSLGMTGNDGYT
TRBJ2-3	TRBV30	AWSVTGDTQY
TRBJ1-1	TRBV19	ASSGQGLDTEAF
TRBJ1-4	TRBV28	ASTPPRGKLF
TRBJ2-3	TRBV5-1	ASSDLTGADTQY
TRBJ1-3	TRBV12-5	ASNSRALTSGNTIY
TRBJ2-1	TRBV7-6	ASSPPVLDRGDREQF
TRBJ2-2	TRBV5-1	ASSRTGANTGELF
TRBJ1-5	TRBV28	ASSPPTGGASNQPQH
TRBJ2-3	TRBV5-1	ASSLDGSGTDTQY
TRBJ1-2	TRBV22-1	ASSLGSRRGYT
TRBJ2-1	TRBV6-8	ASSYDSRRNEQF
TRBJ2-1	TRBV6-8	ASSYSTTRRGFHNEQF
TRBJ1-1	TRBV11-3	ASSLVFGSFTEAF
TRBJ2-1	TRBV19	ASSRNSAGGGYNEQF
TRBJ2-7	TRBV15	ATSRPGTVYEQY
TRBJ2-7	TRBV19	ASGGLAVYEQY
TRBJ2-7	TRBV1	ASPPSTGTRSYEQY
TRBJ2-5	TRBV30	AWSALGRGSETQY
TRBJ2-1	TRBV6-8	ASSDSRGRTNEQF
TRBJ1-1	TRBV1	ASSQGGPHTEAF
TRBJ2-5	TRBV14	ASSRLAGQETQY
TRBJ2-1	TRBV11-3	ASSQGGGLNEQF
TRBJ1-3	TRBV28	ASRSKGSGNTIY
TRBJ1-2	TRBV6-8	ASSSGQLNYGYT
TRBJ2-1	TRBV22-1	ASSVSGQSYNEQF